This paragraph reports one TCR beta chain. Its specificity is unknown. Vbeta (60) and Jbeta (13) primers were used in the PCR. This table comes from immunoSEQ multiplex PCR, and its TCRdb copy is limited to in-frame clones, with some not included. The sample records approximately 50,000 clones, approximately 80% being singletons. This record comes from a study of cytomegalovirus exposure and HLA in healthy donors. Study-wide results and caveats: Later analysis identified 15,000 to 20,000 TCR beta sequences associated with HLA alleles, using a false discovery rate threshold of 0.05. Most subjects' HLA-A and HLA-B alleles were reportedly predicted from TCR beta sequences. Per a later analysis, HLA-associated TCR beta chains showed more clonal expansion than other, equally common TCR beta chains.

Sequencing was performed on PBMCs. This sequence was found in a man aged 25-45 years in good health and CMV-seronegative.

The CDR3 protein is CASSPTGGGYTF. For the CDR3, the DNA is TGTGCCAGCAGTCCGACAGGCGGTGGCTACACCTTC. The chain is built from TRBV2 and TRBJ1-2; a weak D match, TRBD1 (6 bases). The CDR3 length is 12 residues. The V gene's germline CDR1 is SNHLY and CDR2 FYNNEI. V was trimmed by 5 bases and J by 7 bases, leaving 11 bases between them.